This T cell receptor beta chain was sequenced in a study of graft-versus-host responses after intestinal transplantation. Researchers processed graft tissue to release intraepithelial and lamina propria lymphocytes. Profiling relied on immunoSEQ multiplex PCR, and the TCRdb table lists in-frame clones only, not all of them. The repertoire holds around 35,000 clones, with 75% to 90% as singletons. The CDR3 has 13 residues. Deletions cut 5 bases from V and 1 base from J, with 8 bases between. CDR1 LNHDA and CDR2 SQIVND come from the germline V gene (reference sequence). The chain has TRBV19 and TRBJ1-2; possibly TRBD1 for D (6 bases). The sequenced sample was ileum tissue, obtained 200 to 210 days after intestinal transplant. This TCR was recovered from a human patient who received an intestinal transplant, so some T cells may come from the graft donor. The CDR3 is CASSPQGNYGYTF. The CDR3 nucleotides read TGTGCCAGTAGTCCACAGGGTAACTATGGCTACACCTTC.